This T cell receptor (beta chain) came from a study of blood T cell repertoires in COVID-19. Study details: The cDNA or gDNA used as material had been derived from T cells, B-cell-depleted T cells, or PBMCs.

Original analysis: Reference gene primer amplification yielded estimated nucleated cell counts. The repertoire was sequenced with immunoSEQ multiplex PCR; TCRdb's copy has only in-frame clones and lacks some. V and J calls and clone size are those listed in that table; D and trimming were worked out from the DNA. In the table there are 95,000 to 100,000 clones, about 90% of which are singletons. This CDR3 region has 16 residues. CDR1 is MNHNS and CDR2 is SASEGT in the germline V gene. V was cut by 2 bases and J by 0 bases, with 11 bases left in between. V and J are TRBV6-1 and TRBJ1-5; possibly TRBD1 for D (6 bases). This clonotype originated in a woman aged 30 to 39 with acute or convalescent COVID-19. Specimen: peripheral blood. CDR3 bases: TGTGCCAGCAGTGAAAGTCAACAGGGTAGCAATCAGCCCCAGCATTTT. Its protein product is CASSESQQGSNQPQHF.